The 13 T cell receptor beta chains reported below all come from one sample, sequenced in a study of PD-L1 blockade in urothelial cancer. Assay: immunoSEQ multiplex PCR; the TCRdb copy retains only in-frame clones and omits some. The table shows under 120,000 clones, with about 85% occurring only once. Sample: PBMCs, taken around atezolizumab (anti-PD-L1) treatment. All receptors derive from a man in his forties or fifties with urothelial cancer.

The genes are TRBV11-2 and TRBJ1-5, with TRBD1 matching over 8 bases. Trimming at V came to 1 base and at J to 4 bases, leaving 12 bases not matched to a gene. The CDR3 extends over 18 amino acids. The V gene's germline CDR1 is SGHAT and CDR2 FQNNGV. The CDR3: CASSLGGPGTGINQPQHF. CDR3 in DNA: TGTGCCAGCAGCTTAGGGGGTCCCGGGACAGGTATTAATCAGCCCCAGCATTTT.

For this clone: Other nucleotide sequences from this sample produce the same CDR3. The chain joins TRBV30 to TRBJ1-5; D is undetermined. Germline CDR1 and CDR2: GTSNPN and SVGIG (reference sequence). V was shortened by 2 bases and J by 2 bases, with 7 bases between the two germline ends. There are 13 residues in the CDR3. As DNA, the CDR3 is TGTGCCTGGAGTTCAGGTGGCAATCAGCCCCAGCATTTT. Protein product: CAWSSGGNQPQHF.

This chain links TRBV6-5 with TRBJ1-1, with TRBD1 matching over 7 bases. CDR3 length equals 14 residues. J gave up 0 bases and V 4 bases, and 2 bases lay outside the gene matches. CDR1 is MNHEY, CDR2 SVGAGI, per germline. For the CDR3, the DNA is TGTGCCAGCAGTTCGGGACAGATGAACACTGAAGCTTTCTTT. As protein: CASSSGQMNTEAFF.

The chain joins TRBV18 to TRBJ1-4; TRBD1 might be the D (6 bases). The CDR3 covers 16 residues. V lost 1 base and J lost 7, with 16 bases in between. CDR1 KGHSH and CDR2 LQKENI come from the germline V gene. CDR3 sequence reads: CASSPRFSGAGEKLFF. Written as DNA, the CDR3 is TGTGCCAGCTCACCACGTTTCTCAGGGGCCGGTGAAAAACTGTTTTTT.

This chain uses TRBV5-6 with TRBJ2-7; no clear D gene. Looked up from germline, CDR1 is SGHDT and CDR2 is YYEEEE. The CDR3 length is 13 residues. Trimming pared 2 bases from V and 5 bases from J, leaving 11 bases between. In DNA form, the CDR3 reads TGTGCCAGCAGCTTTTGGCAATTGGACGAGCAGTACTTC. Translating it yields CASSFWQLDEQYF.

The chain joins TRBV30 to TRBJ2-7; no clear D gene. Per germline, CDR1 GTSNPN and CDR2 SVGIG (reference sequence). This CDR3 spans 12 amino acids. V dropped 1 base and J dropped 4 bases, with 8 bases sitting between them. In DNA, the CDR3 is TGTGCCTGGAGTGCCCAAGCATACGAGCAGTACTTC. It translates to CAWSAQAYEQYF.

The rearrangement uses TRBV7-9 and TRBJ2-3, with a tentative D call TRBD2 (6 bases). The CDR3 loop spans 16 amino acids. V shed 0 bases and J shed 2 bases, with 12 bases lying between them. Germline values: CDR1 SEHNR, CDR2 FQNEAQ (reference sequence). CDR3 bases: TGTGCCAGCAGCTTAGCTGGGGAGGAGGCCACAGATACGCAGTATTTT. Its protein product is CASSLAGEEATDTQYF.

The CDR3 region has the DNA TGCGCCAGCAGCCAAGTTAGCGGCAATGAGCAGTTCTTC. Translating gives CASSQVSGNEQFF. The rearrangement uses TRBV4-1 and TRBJ2-1; D perhaps matches TRBD2 (6 bases). V dropped 1 base and J dropped 6 bases, with 7 bases sitting between them. Germline V gene lookup returns CDR1 MGHRA and CDR2 YSYEKL. The CDR3 spans 13 residues.

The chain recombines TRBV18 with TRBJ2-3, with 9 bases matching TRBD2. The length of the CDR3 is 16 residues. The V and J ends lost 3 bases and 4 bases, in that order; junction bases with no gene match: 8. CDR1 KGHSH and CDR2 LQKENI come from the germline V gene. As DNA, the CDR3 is TGTGCCAGCTCACCGACGACGGCGGGAGGGGCAGATACGCAGTATTTT. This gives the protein CASSPTTAGGADTQYF.

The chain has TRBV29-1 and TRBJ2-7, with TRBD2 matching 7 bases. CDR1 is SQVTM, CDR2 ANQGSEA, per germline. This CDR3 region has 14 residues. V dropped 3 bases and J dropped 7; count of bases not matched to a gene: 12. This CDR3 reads CSVELAGVSREQYF. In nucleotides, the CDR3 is TGCAGCGTTGAGCTTGCGGGAGTTTCAAGGGAGCAGTACTTC.

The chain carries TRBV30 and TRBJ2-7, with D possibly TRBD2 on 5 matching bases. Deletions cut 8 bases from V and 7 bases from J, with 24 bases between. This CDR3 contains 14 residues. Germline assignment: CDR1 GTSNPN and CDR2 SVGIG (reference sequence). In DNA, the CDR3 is TGTGCCAGATCGGCGGGTGTACTTTTTTCGGAGCAGTACTTC. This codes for CARSAGVLFSEQYF.

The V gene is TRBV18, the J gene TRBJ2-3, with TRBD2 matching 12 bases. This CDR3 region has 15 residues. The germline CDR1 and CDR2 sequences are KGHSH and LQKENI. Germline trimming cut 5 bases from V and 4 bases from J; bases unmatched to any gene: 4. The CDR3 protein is CASSELAGGPDTQYF. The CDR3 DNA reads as TGTGCCAGCTCAGAACTAGCGGGAGGACCAGATACGCAGTATTTT.

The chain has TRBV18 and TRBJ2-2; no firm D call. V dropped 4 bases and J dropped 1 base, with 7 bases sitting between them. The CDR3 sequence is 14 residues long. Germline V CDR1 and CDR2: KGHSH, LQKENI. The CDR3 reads CASSRSRNTGELFF. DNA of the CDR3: TGTGCCAGCTCACGGAGCCGGAACACCGGGGAGCTGTTTTTT. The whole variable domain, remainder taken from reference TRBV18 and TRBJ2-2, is NAGVMQNPRHLVRRRGQEARLRCSPMKGHSHVYWYRQLPEEGLKFMVYLQKENIIDESGMPKERFSAEFPKEGPSILRIQQVVRGDSAAYFCASSRSRNTGELFFGEGSRLTVL.